This T cell receptor beta chain was sequenced in a study of blood T cells in healthy people across ages. Using a J-beta primer mix together with a sample-barcoded 5' primer, a second PCR was run for roughly 6 to 11 cycles. TCRdb used MiXCR to reprocess the 5' RACE reads, holding one entry per CDR3 protein. Counted here are about 1 million distinct CDR3 sequences, under 30% occurring once; the ten biggest clones make up around 0.75%. This sample was shared with a second study, whose subject was T cells of mothers and their children. From that second work: A slight, non-significant increase in overlap was found for related mother-child pairs relative to unrelated pairs.

The material sequenced was blood. The receptor was isolated from a girl aged 2-10 years in good health.

The CDR3 sequence: CASSSRKDNEKLFF. For the CDR3, the DNA is TGTGCCAGCAGTTCAAGGAAAGATAATGAAAAACTGTTTTTT. The gene calls are TRBV27 and TRBJ1-4; D is unclear. The CDR3 totals 14 residues. CDR1 and CDR2 from the germline V gene are MNHEY and SMNVEV (reference sequence). V lost 4 bases, J lost 4 bases, and 10 bases lay in between. The full variable domain, in which reference TRBV27 and TRBJ1-4 provide the parts outside the CDR3, is EAQVTQNPRYLITVTGKKLTVTCSQNMNHEYMSWYRQDPGLGLRQIYYSMNVEVTDKGDVPEGYKVSRKEKRNFPLILESPSPNQTSLYFCASSSRKDNEKLFFGSGTQLSVL.